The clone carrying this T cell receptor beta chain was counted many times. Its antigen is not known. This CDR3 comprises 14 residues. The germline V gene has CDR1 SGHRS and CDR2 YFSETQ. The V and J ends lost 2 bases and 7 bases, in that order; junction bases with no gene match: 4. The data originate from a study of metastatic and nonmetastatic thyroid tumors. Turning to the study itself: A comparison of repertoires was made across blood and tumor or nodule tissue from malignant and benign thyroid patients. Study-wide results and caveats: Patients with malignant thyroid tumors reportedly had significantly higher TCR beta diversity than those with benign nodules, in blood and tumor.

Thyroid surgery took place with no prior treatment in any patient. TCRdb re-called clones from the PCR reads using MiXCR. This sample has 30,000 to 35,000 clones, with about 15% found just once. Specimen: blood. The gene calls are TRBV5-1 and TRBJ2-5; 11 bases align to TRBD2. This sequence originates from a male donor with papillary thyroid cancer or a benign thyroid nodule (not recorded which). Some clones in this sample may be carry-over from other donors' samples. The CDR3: CASSFRGTSGTQYF. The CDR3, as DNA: TGCGCCAGCAGCTTTCGGGGGACTAGCGGGACCCAGTACTTC.